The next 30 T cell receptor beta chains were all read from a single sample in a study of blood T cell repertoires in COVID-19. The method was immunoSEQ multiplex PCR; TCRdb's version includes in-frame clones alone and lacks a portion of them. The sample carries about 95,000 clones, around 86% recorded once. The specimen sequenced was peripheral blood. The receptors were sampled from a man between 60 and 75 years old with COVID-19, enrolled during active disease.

The CDR3 sequence is CAWSRDTNQPQHF. In DNA form, the CDR3 reads TGTGCCTGGAGTCGCGACACGAATCAGCCCCAGCATTTT. The chain couples TRBV30 to TRBJ1-5; no reliable D call. The CDR3 totals 13 residues. Trimming shortened V by 2 bases and J by 4 bases, and 9 bases separated the two germline ends. CDR1 and CDR2 (germline): GTSNPN, SVGIG (reference sequence).

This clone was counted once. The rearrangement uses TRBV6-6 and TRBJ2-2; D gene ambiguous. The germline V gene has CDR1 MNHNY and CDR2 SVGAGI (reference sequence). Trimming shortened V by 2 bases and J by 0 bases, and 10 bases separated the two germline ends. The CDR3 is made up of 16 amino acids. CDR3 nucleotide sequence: TGTGCCAGCAGTTACACCCGACTGGCGAACACCGGGGAGCTGTTTTTT. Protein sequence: CASSYTRLANTGELFF.

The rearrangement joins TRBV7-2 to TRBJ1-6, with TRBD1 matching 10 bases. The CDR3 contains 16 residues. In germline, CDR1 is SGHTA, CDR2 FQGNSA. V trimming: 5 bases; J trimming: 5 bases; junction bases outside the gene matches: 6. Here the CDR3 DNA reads TGTGCCAGCAGCCCATGGACAGGGGGAAATAATTCACCCCTCCACTTT. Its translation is CASSPWTGGNNSPLHF.

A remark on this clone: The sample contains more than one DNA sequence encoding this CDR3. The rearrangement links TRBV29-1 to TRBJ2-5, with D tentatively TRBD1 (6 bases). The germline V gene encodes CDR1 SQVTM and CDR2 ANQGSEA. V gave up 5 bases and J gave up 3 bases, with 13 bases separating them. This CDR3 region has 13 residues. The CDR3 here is CSVQQGNEETQYF. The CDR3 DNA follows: TGCAGCGTTCAACAGGGTAACGAAGAGACCCAGTACTTC. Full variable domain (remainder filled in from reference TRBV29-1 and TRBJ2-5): SAVISQKPSRDICQRGTSLTIQCQVDSQVTMMFWYRQQPGQSLTLIATANQGSEATYESGFVIDKFPISRPNLTFSTLTVSNMSPEDSSIYLCSVQQGNEETQYFGPGTRLLVL.

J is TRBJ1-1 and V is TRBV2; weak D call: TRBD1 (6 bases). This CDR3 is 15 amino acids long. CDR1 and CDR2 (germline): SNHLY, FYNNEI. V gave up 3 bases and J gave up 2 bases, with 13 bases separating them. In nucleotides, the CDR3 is TGTGCCAGCAGTGACCCGACAGGCACCAACACTGAAGCTTTCTTT. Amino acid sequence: CASSDPTGTNTEAFF.

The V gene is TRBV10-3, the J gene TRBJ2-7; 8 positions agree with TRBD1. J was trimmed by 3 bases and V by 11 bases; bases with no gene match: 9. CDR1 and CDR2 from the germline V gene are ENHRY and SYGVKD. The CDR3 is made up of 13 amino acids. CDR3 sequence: CAAKTGEDYEQYF. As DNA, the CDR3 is TGTGCCGCAAAGACAGGGGAAGACTACGAGCAGTACTTC.

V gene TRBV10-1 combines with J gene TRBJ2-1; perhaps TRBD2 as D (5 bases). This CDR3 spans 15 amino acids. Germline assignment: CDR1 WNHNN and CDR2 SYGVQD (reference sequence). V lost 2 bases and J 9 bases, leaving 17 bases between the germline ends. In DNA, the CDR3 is TGCGCCAGCAGTGAGGCCGCCAGCGGTAAGGGTGAGCAGTTCTTC. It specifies CASSEAASGKGEQFF.

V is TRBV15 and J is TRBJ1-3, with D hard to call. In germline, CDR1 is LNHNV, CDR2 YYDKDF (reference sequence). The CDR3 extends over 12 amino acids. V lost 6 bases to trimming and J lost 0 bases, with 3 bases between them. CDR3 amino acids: CATSLSGNTIYF. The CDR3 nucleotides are TGTGCCACCAGTCTCTCTGGAAACACCATATATTTT.

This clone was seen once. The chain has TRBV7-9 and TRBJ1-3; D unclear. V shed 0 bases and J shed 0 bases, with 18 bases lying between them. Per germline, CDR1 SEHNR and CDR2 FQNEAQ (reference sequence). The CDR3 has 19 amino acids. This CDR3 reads CASSLASTPRRASGNTIYF. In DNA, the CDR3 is TGTGCCAGCAGCTTAGCCTCCACCCCTCGGCGGGCCTCTGGAAACACCATATATTTT.

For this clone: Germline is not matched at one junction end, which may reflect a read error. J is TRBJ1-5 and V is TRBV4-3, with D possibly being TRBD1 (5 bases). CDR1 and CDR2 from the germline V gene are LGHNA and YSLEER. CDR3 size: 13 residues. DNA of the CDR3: TGCGCCAGCAGCCAGACGCGCGGGACTCCATCATGGTTT. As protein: CASSQTRGTPSWF.

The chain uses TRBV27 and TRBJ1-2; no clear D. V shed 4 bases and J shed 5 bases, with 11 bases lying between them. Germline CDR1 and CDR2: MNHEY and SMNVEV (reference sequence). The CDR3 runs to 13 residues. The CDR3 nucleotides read TGTGCCAGCAGTTCAACTACGGATTATGGCTACACCTTC. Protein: CASSSTTDYGYTF.

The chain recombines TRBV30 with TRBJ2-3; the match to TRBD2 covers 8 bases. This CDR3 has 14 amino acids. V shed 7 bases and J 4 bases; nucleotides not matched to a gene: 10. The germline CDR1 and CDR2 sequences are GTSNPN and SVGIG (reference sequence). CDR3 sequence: CASWLAGLPDTQYF. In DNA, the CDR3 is TGTGCCTCCTGGTTAGCGGGATTACCAGATACGCAGTATTTT.

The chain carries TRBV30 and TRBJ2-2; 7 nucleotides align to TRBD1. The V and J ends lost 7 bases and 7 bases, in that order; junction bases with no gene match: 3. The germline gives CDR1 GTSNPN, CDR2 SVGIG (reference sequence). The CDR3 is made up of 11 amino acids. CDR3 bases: TGTGCCTCTCAGGGGGACGGGGAGCTGTTTTTT. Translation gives CASQGDGELFF.

The CDR3 loop reads CASSFTGMNTEAFF. CDR3 coding DNA: TGCGCCAGCAGCTTTACAGGGATGAACACTGAAGCTTTCTTT. This chain joins TRBV5-1 and TRBJ1-1; D might be TRBD1 (6 bases). Germline V lookup: CDR1 SGHRS, CDR2 YFSETQ. The V end lost 2 bases, the J end lost 0 bases, and 8 bases lay between the germline ends. The CDR3 runs to 14 residues.

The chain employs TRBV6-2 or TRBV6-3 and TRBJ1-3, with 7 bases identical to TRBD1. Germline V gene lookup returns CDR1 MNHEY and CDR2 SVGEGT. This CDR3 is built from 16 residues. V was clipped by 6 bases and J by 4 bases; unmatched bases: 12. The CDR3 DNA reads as TGTGCCAGCAGCCACGGCTCGGGGACAGAGGGAAACACCATATATTTT. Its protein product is CASSHGSGTEGNTIYF.

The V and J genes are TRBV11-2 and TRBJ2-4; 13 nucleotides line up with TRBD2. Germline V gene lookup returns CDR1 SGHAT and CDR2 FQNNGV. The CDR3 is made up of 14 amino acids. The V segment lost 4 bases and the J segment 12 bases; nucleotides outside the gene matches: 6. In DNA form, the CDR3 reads TGTGCCAGCAGCTCGGGACTAGCGGGACAGCGTCAGTACTTC. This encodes CASSSGLAGQRQYF.

The DNA for the CDR3 is TGTGCCAGCAGCTTGGGTTTTGGGCTAGCTTACGAGCAGTACTTC. Its translation is CASSLGFGLAYEQYF. V gene TRBV5-6 combines with J gene TRBJ2-7; D is perhaps TRBD2 (5 bases). The CDR3 spans 15 residues. V shed 0 bases and J shed 4 bases, with 14 bases lying between them. Germline V gives CDR1 SGHDT, CDR2 YYEEEE.

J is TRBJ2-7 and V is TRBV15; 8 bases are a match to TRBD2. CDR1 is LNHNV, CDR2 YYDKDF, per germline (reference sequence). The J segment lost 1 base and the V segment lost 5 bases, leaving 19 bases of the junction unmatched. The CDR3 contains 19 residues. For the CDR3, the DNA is TGTGCCACCAGCGGTGTGGGAACGATGGGAACTAGCGGTTCCTACGAGCAGTACTTC. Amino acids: CATSGVGTMGTSGSYEQYF.

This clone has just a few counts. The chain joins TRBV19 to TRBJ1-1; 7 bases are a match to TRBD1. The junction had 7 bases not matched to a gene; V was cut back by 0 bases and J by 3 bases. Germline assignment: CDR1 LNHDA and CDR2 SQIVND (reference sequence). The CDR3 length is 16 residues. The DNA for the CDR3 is TGTGCCAGTAGTATAGATCAGCCAGGGGGATACACTGAAGCTTTCTTT. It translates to CASSIDQPGGYTEAFF.

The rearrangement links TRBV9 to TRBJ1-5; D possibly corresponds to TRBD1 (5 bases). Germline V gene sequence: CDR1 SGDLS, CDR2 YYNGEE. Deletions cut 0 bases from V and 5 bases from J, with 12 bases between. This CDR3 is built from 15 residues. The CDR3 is CASSVEGLRDQPQHF. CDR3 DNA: TGTGCCAGCAGCGTAGAGGGGTTGAGAGATCAGCCCCAGCATTTT.

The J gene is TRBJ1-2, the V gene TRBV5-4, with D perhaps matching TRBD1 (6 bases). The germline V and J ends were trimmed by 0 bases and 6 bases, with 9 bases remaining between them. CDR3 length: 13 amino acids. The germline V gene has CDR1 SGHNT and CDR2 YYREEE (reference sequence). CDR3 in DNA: TGTGCCAGCAGCTTGGTAGGGGGAGATGGCTACACCTTC. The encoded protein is CASSLVGGDGYTF.

CDR3 DNA: TGCAGCGTAACAGGGGGCGAGGGGTATGGCTACACCTTC. This gives the protein CSVTGGEGYGYTF. The chain is built from TRBV29-1 and TRBJ1-2; TRBD1 matches 9 bases. This CDR3 has 13 residues. The germline V gene encodes CDR1 SQVTM and CDR2 ANQGSEA. Trimming took 6 bases from V and 5 from J; bases not matched to a gene: 7.

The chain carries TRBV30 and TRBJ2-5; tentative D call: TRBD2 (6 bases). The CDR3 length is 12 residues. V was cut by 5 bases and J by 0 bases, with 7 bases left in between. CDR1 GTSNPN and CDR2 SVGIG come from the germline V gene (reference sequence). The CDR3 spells CAWGDYQETQYF. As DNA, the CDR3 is TGTGCCTGGGGGGACTACCAAGAGACCCAGTACTTC.

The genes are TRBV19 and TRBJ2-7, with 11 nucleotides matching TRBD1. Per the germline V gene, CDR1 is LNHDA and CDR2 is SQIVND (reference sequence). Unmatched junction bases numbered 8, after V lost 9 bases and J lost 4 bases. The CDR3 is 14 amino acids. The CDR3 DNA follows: TGTGCCAGCATGCGGACAGGGGGCATTTACGAGCAGTACTTC. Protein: CASMRTGGIYEQYF.

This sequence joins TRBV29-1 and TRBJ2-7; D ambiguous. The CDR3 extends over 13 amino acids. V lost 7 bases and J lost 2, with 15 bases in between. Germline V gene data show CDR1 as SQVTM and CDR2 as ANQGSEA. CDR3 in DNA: TGCAGCGCCTACAGTCTGGCCCCCTACGAGCAGTACTTC. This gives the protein CSAYSLAPYEQYF.

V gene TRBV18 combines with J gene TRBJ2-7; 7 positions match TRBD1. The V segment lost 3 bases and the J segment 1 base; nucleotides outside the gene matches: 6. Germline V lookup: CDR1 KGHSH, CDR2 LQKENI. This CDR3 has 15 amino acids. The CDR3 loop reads CASSPNAQGSYEQYF. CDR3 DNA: TGTGCCAGCTCACCGAATGCACAGGGGTCCTACGAGCAGTACTTC. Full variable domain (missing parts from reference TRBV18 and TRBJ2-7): NAGVMQNPRHLVRRRGQEARLRCSPMKGHSHVYWYRQLPEEGLKFMVYLQKENIIDESGMPKERFSAEFPKEGPSILRIQQVVRGDSAAYFCASSPNAQGSYEQYFGPGTRLTVT.

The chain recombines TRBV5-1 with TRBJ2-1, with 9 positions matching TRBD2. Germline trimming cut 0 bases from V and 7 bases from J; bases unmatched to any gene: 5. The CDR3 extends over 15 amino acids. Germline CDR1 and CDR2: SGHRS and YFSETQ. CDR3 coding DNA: TGCGCCAGCAGCTTGGAACTAGCGGGTACAAATGAGCAGTTCTTC. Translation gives CASSLELAGTNEQFF.

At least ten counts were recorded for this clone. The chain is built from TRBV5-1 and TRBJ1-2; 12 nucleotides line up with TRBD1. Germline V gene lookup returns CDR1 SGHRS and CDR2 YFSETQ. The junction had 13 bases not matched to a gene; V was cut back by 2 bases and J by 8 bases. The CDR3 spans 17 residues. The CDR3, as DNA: TGCGCCAGCAGCTTTGGGGACAGGGGGCAGATCGCCGACGGCTACACCTTC. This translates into CASSFGDRGQIADGYTF. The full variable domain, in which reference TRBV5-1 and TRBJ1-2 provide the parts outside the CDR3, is KAGVTQTPRYLIKTRGQQVTLSCSPISGHRSVSWYQQTPGQGLQFLFEYFSETQRNKGNFPGRFSGRQFSNSRSEMNVSTLELGDSALYLCASSFGDRGQIADGYTFGSGTRLTVV.

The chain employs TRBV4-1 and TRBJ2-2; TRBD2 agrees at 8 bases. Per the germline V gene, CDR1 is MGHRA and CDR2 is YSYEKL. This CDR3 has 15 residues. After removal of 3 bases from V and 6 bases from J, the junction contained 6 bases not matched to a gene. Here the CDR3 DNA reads TGCGCCAGCAGCCAGGGAGCGGGAGATGCCGGGGAGCTGTTTTTT. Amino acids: CASSQGAGDAGELFF.

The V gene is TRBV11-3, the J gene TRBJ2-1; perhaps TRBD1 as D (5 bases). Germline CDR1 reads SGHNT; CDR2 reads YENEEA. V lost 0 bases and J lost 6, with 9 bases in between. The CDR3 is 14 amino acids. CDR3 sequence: CASSLESGLNEQFF. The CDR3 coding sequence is TGTGCCAGCAGCTTAGAGTCAGGGCTCAATGAGCAGTTCTTC.